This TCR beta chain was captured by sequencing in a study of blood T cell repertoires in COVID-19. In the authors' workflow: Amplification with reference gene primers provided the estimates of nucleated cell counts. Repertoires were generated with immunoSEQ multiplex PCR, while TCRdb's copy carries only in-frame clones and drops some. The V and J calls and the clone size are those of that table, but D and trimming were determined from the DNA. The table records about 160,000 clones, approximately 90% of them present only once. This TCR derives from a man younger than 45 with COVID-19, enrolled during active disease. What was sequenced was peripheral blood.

The CDR3 loop is CASSTSPGTGGVEQYF. CDR3 in DNA: TGTGCCAGCTCGACCAGTCCCGGGACAGGGGGCGTCGAGCAGTACTTC. The rearrangement links TRBV18 to TRBJ2-7; 12 bases map to TRBD1. Germline CDR1 reads KGHSH; CDR2 reads LQKENI. V was pared by 6 bases and J by 6 bases, with 12 bases of the junction left unmatched. The CDR3 consists of 16 residues.